The 10 T cell receptor beta chains below were found in one sample sequenced in a study of identical twins. In TCRdb, the 5' RACE reads were re-called with MiXCR into one record per CDR3 protein. Counted here are around 450,000 distinct CDR3 sequences, around 14% occurring once; the ten biggest clones make up 0.4% to 0.55%. These records were also assigned to another study, of yellow fever vaccine responses in identical twins.

The sample taken for sequencing was CD4+ T cells sorted from blood. The receptor source for this set is a woman in her late teens or twenties in good health.

This clonotype appeared a few times. This chain connects TRBV2 to TRBJ2-1; 7 bases match TRBD2. The V segment lost 7 bases and the J segment 4 bases; nucleotides outside the gene matches: 4. Germline values: CDR1 SNHLY, CDR2 FYNNEI. The CDR3 sequence is 13 residues long. CDR3: CASTLAEYNEQFF. The DNA of the CDR3 is TGTGCCAGCACCCTAGCGGAGTACAATGAGCAGTTCTTC.

This clonotype was found many times. V is TRBV7-3 and J is TRBJ1-2, with TRBD1 as a possible D gene (6 bases). The CDR3 runs to 13 residues. Germline V CDR1 and CDR2: SGHTA, FQGTGA. V was clipped by 2 bases and J by 4 bases, with 8 bases between them. This chain's CDR3 is CASSLSGVYGYTF. The DNA for the CDR3 is TGTGCCAGCAGCTTATCAGGGGTCTATGGCTACACCTTC. The full variable domain, its missing parts supplied by reference TRBV7-3 and TRBJ1-2, is GAGVSQTPSNKVTEKGKYVELRCDPISGHTALYWYRQSLGQGPEFLIYFQGTGAADDSGLPNDRFFAVRPEGSVSTLKIQRTERGDSAVYLCASSLSGVYGYTFGSGTRLTVV.

V gene TRBV3-1 combines with J gene TRBJ2-5; D is undetermined. Germline CDR1 LGHDT, CDR2 YNNKEL (reference sequence). The V and J ends lost 3 bases and 5 bases respectively, with 16 bases between them. The CDR3 has 15 amino acids. CDR3 sequence: CASSQMSTLRETQYF. CDR3 in DNA: TGTGCCAGCAGCCAGATGTCGACCCTGAGGGAGACCCAGTACTTC.

This clonotype was found once. The chain is built from TRBV9 and TRBJ2-5; 8 nucleotides align to TRBD2. The CDR3 is 15 amino acids. Germline lookup yields CDR1 SGDLS and CDR2 YYNGEE. Unmatched junction bases numbered 12, after V lost 6 bases and J lost 5 bases. The CDR3 is CASIFTGGALETQYF. The CDR3 DNA reads as TGTGCCAGCATCTTTACCGGGGGGGCCTTGGAGACCCAGTACTTC.

The chain employs TRBV7-2 and TRBJ1-1, with 9 bases that match TRBD1. Germline V CDR1 and CDR2: SGHTA, FQGNSA. The CDR3 extends over 15 amino acids. V was pared by 6 bases and J by 4 bases, with 9 bases of the junction left unmatched. This chain's CDR3 is CASRRPGQGGTEAFF. The CDR3 region has the DNA TGTGCCAGCAGACGCCCGGGACAGGGTGGCACTGAAGCTTTCTTT. Combining the CDR3 with reference TRBV7-2 and TRBJ1-1 gives the whole variable domain GAGVSQSPSNKVTEKGKDVELRCDPISGHTALYWYRQSLGQGLEFLIYFQGNSAPDKSGLPSDRFSAERTGGSVSTLTIQRTQQEDSAVYLCASRRPGQGGTEAFFGQGTRLTVV.

The chain recombines TRBV5-1 with TRBJ2-1; D not resolved. The germline V and J ends were trimmed by 6 bases and 7 bases, with 17 bases remaining between them. The CDR3 runs 14 residues. Germline V gives CDR1 SGHRS, CDR2 YFSETQ. The DNA for the CDR3 is TGCGCCAGCACCCACCTTTCCACCCCTAATGAGCAGTTCTTC. This translates into CASTHLSTPNEQFF.

This clonotype occurred a few times. The V gene is TRBV2, the J gene TRBJ2-5, with D perhaps given as TRBD1 or TRBD2 (5 bases each). CDR3 length: 13 amino acids. The germline V and J ends were trimmed by 8 bases and 5 bases, with 15 bases remaining between them. Germline V gene sequence: CDR1 SNHLY, CDR2 FYNNEI. The CDR3 here is CASFGEGLETQYF. The CDR3 region has the DNA TGTGCCAGCTTCGGCGAGGGGCTGGAGACCCAGTACTTC.

This clonotype turned up a few times. The chain couples TRBV7-3 to TRBJ1-1, with TRBD1 matching 7 bases. With 5 bases clipped from V and 5 bases from J, the junction kept 5 bases outside the gene matches. This CDR3 contains 13 residues. Germline loops: CDR1 SGHTA, CDR2 FQGTGA. The CDR3 here is CASSPGGKTEAFF. In nucleotides, the CDR3 is TGTGCCAGCAGCCCAGGGGGTAAGACTGAAGCTTTCTTT.

This clonotype was seen a few times. The rearrangement uses TRBV18 and TRBJ2-1; 8 positions agree with TRBD1. Germline trimming cut 3 bases from V and 4 bases from J; bases unmatched to any gene: 8. CDR1 is KGHSH, CDR2 LQKENI, per germline. The CDR3 is 16 amino acids. The CDR3 region is CASSPSWQGAYNEQFF. CDR3 in DNA: TGTGCCAGCTCACCCTCCTGGCAGGGGGCTTACAATGAGCAGTTCTTC.

This clonotype was seen a few times. This rearrangement joins TRBV5-1 to TRBJ2-3, with 9 bases aligning to TRBD1. J gave up 1 base and V 4 bases, and 7 bases lay outside the gene matches. The CDR3 has 16 residues. From germline, CDR1 is SGHRS and CDR2 YFSETQ. CDR3 in DNA: TGCGCCAGCAGCCAATTGCGGACAGGGGGCACAGATACGCAGTATTTT. Translating gives CASSQLRTGGTDTQYF.